Shown below are 19 T cell receptor beta chains from a single sample sequenced in a study of shared clonotypes between healthy human individuals. This table comes from immunoSEQ multiplex PCR, and its TCRdb copy is limited to in-frame clones, with some not included. The table includes millions of clones, around 95% detected once. Specimen: naive CD4+ T cells sorted from blood. Subset noted: CD45RA+ positively selected. These receptors were taken from a man between 18 and 29 years old in good health.

V is TRBV5-1 and J is TRBJ1-4; tentatively, D is TRBD1 (5 bases). The ends were cut back, 0 bases at V and 7 bases at J, with 10 bases in the middle. CDR1 and CDR2 (germline): SGHRS, YFSETQ. This CDR3 contains 14 residues. CDR3 loop: CASSLEAGGEKLFF. The CDR3 DNA follows: TGCGCCAGCAGCTTGGAGGCCGGGGGTGAAAAACTGTTTTTT.

This sequence joins TRBV10-2 and TRBJ2-2, with 11 positions matching TRBD2. The ends lost 10 bases at V and 7 bases at J; junction bases unmatched: 11. The CDR3 covers 15 residues. The V gene's germline CDR1 is WSHSY and CDR2 SAAADI. Here the CDR3 DNA reads TGCGCCACCGACGAGATAGCGGGAGGGATCGGGGAGCTGTTTTTT. It translates to CATDEIAGGIGELFF.

The J gene is TRBJ2-7, the V gene TRBV10-1, with 7 positions matching TRBD1. From germline, CDR1 is WNHNN and CDR2 SYGVQD (reference sequence). The CDR3 extends over 15 amino acids. V shed 3 bases, J shed 0 bases, and the junction held 5 bases outside the gene matches. The CDR3 protein is CASSEGTVLSYEQYF. The CDR3 bases are TGCGCCAGCAGTGAAGGGACAGTTCTCTCCTACGAGCAGTACTTC.

About this clone itself: This same CDR3 is encoded by further DNA sequences in the sample. The gene calls are TRBV29-1 and TRBJ2-3, with 8 bases lining up with TRBD1. The CDR3 runs to 12 residues. V shed 6 bases and J 4 bases; nucleotides not matched to a gene: 3. Germline V gives CDR1 SQVTM, CDR2 ANQGSEA. The CDR3 protein is CSVDRDADTQYF. The CDR3 region has the DNA TGCAGCGTGGACAGGGACGCAGATACGCAGTATTTT.

V and J are TRBV7-2 and TRBJ1-2; D unclear. The CDR3 consists of 12 residues. Germline V gene lookup returns CDR1 SGHTA and CDR2 FQGNSA. The V and J ends lost 3 bases and 4 bases respectively, with 6 bases between them. The chain's CDR3 is CASSFPGYGYTF. CDR3 sequence (DNA): TGTGCCAGCAGCTTCCCCGGCTATGGCTACACCTTC.

The V gene is TRBV29-1, the J gene TRBJ2-7, with TRBD1 matching 7 bases. This CDR3 comprises 12 residues. Trimming cost V 6 bases and J 2 bases; bases outside gene matches: 4. Germline V gene sequence: CDR1 SQVTM, CDR2 ANQGSEA. In DNA form, the CDR3 reads TGCAGCGTCGTTGGGACAGCCTACGAGCAGTACTTC. This codes for CSVVGTAYEQYF.

The genes are TRBV1 and TRBJ2-3; TRBD2, as called in the table, went unchecked against the DNA. TRBV1 corresponds to a pseudogene. The CDR3 has 16 residues. The CDR3 sequence is CTSSQDEALSTDTQYF. Here the CDR3 DNA reads TGCACCAGCAGCCAAGATGAAGCTTTGAGCACAGATACGCAGTATTTT.

V gene TRBV12-5 combines with J gene TRBJ1-1; no definite D call. Trimming took off 6 bases at V and 8 bases at J, with 10 bases between the two ends. This CDR3 has 11 residues. Germline lookup yields CDR1 LGHNT and CDR2 FRNRAP. CDR3 coding DNA: TGTGCTAGTGGGGTTCAGGAAGAAGCTTTCTTT. It yields the protein CASGVQEEAFF. Filled out from reference TRBV12-5 and TRBJ1-1, the complete variable domain reads DARVTQTPRHKVTEMGQEVTMRCQPILGHNTVFWYRQTMMQGLELLAYFRNRAPLDDSGMPKDRFSAEMPDATLATLKIQPSEPRDSAVYFCASGVQEEAFFGQGTRLTVV.

CDR3 residues: CASSTRTRWDTEAFF. CDR3 coding DNA: TGCGCCAGCAGCACACGGACACGGTGGGATACTGAAGCTTTCTTT. The chain combines TRBV5-1 with TRBJ1-1; D possibly corresponds to TRBD1 (5 bases). The V end was cut by 4 bases, the J end by 5 bases, with 18 bases between. This CDR3 is 15 amino acids long. The V gene's germline CDR1 is SGHRS and CDR2 YFSETQ.

The gene calls are TRBV7-9 and TRBJ1-4, with 8 bases fitting TRBD1. CDR1 is SEHNR and CDR2 is FQNEAQ in the germline V gene (reference sequence). After removal of 4 bases from V and 3 bases from J, the junction contained 4 bases not matched to a gene. The CDR3 totals 15 residues. CDR3 amino acids: CASSSNRGANEKLFF. DNA for the CDR3: TGTGCCAGCAGCTCAAACAGGGGGGCTAATGAAAAACTGTTTTTT.

The chain has TRBV4-2 and TRBJ1-3; D is possibly TRBD1 (6 bases). The CDR3 spans 18 residues. V lost 0 bases and J 4 bases, leaving 19 bases between the germline ends. Germline lookup yields CDR1 LGHNA and CDR2 YNFKEQ. CDR3 DNA: TGTGCCAGCAGCCAAGATATTCCCCGGGGGGCGGAAGGAAACACCATATATTTT. Translated, it gives CASSQDIPRGAEGNTIYF.

The chain links TRBV7-2 to TRBJ2-3; possibly TRBD1 for D (7 bases). Trimming stripped 4 bases from V and 1 base from J, with 15 bases between. Germline-derived CDR1 and CDR2 are SGHTA and FQGNSA. CDR3 size: 16 residues. The CDR3 region is CASSSRGGTGTDTQYF. CDR3 sequence (DNA): TGTGCCAGCAGCTCGAGGGGCGGGACAGGCACAGATACGCAGTATTTT.

This chain uses TRBV5-4 with TRBJ2-4; maybe TRBD1 (6 bases). The V and J ends lost 0 bases and 4 bases respectively, with 11 bases between them. The CDR3 runs to 15 residues. CDR1 and CDR2 from the germline V gene are SGHNT and YYREEE (reference sequence). The CDR3 protein is CASSLDQGLKNIQYF. As DNA, the CDR3 is TGTGCCAGCAGCTTGGACCAGGGGTTAAAAAACATTCAGTACTTC.

The V gene is TRBV4-1, the J gene TRBJ2-7; 12 bases are shared with TRBD2. The CDR3 covers 20 residues. V shed 1 base and J 1 base; nucleotides not matched to a gene: 14. Germline lookup yields CDR1 MGHRA and CDR2 YSYEKL. The chain's CDR3 is CASSQVFKRLAGVTSYEQYF. In DNA, the CDR3 is TGCGCCAGCAGCCAAGTTTTTAAGAGACTAGCGGGAGTTACTTCCTACGAGCAGTACTTC.

The genes are TRBV6-1 and TRBJ1-5; no clear D gene. With 0 bases removed from V and 0 bases from J, the gap between germline ends came to 6 bases. The CDR3 consists of 15 residues. The germline gives CDR1 MNHNS, CDR2 SASEGT. The CDR3: CASSEAPDSNQPQHF. In nucleotides, the CDR3 is TGTGCCAGCAGTGAAGCTCCAGATAGCAATCAGCCCCAGCATTTT.

The rearrangement uses TRBV30 and TRBJ1-2, with D perhaps matching TRBD1 (6 bases). Per the germline V gene, CDR1 is GTSNPN and CDR2 is SVGIG (reference sequence). The CDR3 length is 13 residues. V lost 3 bases, J lost 5 bases, and 13 bases lay in between. The CDR3 DNA is TGTGCCTGGAGAACCGGGACACCTTATGGCTACACCTTC. Translation gives CAWRTGTPYGYTF.

The V gene is TRBV5-1, the J gene TRBJ1-3; D is ambiguous. The CDR3 extends over 13 amino acids. CDR1 and CDR2 (germline): SGHRS, YFSETQ. V was cut by 4 bases and J by 2 bases, with 7 bases left in between. CDR3 protein: CASSGATGNTIYF. DNA for the CDR3: TGCGCCAGCAGCGGCGCGACTGGAAACACCATATATTTT.

V usage is TRBV7-2 and J usage is TRBJ2-2, with 13 bases aligning to TRBD2. Germline-derived CDR1 and CDR2 are SGHTA and FQGNSA. Germline trimming cut 4 bases from V and 6 bases from J; bases unmatched to any gene: 8. The CDR3 is 17 amino acids. The CDR3 DNA reads TGTGCCAGCAGCTCGCCACTAGCGGGAGGGGTTCCCGGGGAGCTGTTTTTT. Encoded protein: CASSSPLAGGVPGELFF.

The chain recombines TRBV11-2 with TRBJ2-1; TRBD2 agrees at 11 bases. The CDR3 consists of 15 residues. V shed 7 bases and J 4 bases; nucleotides not matched to a gene: 6. CDR1 SGHAT and CDR2 FQNNGV come from the germline V gene. CDR3 nucleotide sequence: TGTGCCAGCACCACAGGGACTAGCGGTTACAATGAGCAGTTCTTC. Translating it yields CASTTGTSGYNEQFF.